This TCR beta chain is from a study of T cells after yellow fever vaccination. This clonotype has ten or more counts. Its specificity is unknown. Generation of TCR cDNA used 5'RACE template switching (which added a universal primer site and UMIs). MiXCR was run by TCRdb on the 5' RACE reads, yielding one entry per CDR3 protein. The sample has over 300,000 distinct CDR3 sequences; approximately 3.9% are singletons. V was cut by 1 base and J by 3 bases, with 14 bases left in between. Germline V lookup: CDR1 SGHAT, CDR2 FQNNGV. There are 16 residues in the CDR3. Findings of the study overall: By day 5 rather than day 15, the secondary response had peaked, though it was weaker.

The chain joins TRBV11-2 to TRBJ2-3; D may be TRBD2 (6 bases). The sequence derives from a man aged 18 to 35 who received the YFV17D yellow fever vaccine. The sample in question was PBMCs, obtained on the day of the yellow fever booster vaccination. The DNA of the CDR3 is TGTGCCAGCAGCTTAGTCCGGGGGTCAGAAACAGATACGCAGTATTTT. Translation gives CASSLVRGSETDTQYF.